This record looks at one T cell receptor beta chain sequence and its context. What it binds is not known. The sample belongs to a study of T cell responses to AZD1222 COVID-19 vaccine. Method: immunoSEQ multiplex PCR; TCRdb's copy keeps in-frame clones and lacks some. This repertoire includes 150,000 or so clones. V dropped 6 bases and J dropped 8; count of bases not matched to a gene: 8. CDR1 is SNHLY and CDR2 is FYNNEI in the germline V gene. The CDR3 is made up of 13 amino acids. Findings of the study overall: Per reports, nearly half of all spike-specific TCRs target regions that are unmutated in variants.

The chain links TRBV2 to TRBJ1-1; TRBD1 matches 8 bases. The source is an adult in good health. The sample comprised peripheral blood. CDR3 nucleotides: TGTGCCAGCAGCGGCTCCCGGGACAGGGAAGCTTTCTTT. Protein: CASSGSRDREAFF.